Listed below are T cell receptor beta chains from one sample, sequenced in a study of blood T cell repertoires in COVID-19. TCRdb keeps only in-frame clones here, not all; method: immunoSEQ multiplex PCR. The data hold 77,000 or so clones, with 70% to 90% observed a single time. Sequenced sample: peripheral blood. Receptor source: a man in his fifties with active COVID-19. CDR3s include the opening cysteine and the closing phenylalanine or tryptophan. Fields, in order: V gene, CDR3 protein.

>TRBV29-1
CSVGEGYANQPQHF
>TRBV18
CASSPSGNTLYYGYTF
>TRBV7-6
CASSLPGLNTGELFF
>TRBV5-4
CASSKPGKKGDEQYF
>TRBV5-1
CASSRHLTENTEAFF
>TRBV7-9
CASSPRDSRTGELFF
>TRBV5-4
CASSLAGGKGSYEQYF
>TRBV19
CASSITSTRSGRADTQYF
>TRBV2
CASSVAGGPYEQYF
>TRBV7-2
CASILWTNRGYGYTF
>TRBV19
CASSPYRGSGATEAFF
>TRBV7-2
CASSFTSSDTQYF
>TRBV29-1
CSVTWDWTNEKLFF
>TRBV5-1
CASSQLPGLAGEETQYF
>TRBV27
CASRASGSEKLFF
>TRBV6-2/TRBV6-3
CASSQPRTAWGQETQYF
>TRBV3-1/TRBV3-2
CASSQAQSFGYTF
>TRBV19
CASSNSGGSSYNEQFF
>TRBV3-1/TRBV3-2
CASSQDTGVYGNTIYF
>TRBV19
CASSLGQGAGYEQYF
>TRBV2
CASRLRTGMEGIRETQYF
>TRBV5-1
CASSLRRAQPQHF
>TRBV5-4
CASSPGTSGGDETQYF
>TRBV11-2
CASSSIQGTGYRSYEQYF
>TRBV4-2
CASSQRVEVYGYTF
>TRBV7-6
CASSYPGQPTNEKLFF
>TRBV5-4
CASSLGQGHTEAFF
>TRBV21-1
CASSKALDSGYEQYF